This T cell receptor (beta chain) was sequenced for a study of T cell responses to AZD1222 COVID-19 vaccine. Second-dose timings of about 4 or about 12 weeks were pooled. The germline gives CDR1 SGDLS, CDR2 YYNGEE. The CDR3 spans 16 residues. Here immunoSEQ multiplex PCR was the method, and the copy in TCRdb shows in-frame clones only, minus some. The sample carries about 73,000 clones, less than 85% recorded once. Turning to this clone: Its specificity is not known. Its ends do not fully match the called genes, so a read error is possible.

Study conclusions and caveats: Only a handful of people who got AZD1222 tested seropositive at baseline.

This chain connects TRBV9 to TRBJ2-2; the match to TRBD2 covers 9 bases. Sequenced material: peripheral blood, taken 28 days after the second AZD1222 dose. This clonotype originated in an adult who received the AZD1222 COVID-19 vaccine. CDR3 loop: CASSRRSGSGTEELFF. The CDR3, as DNA: TGTGCCAGCAGCCGTCGTAGCGGGAGCGGCACCGAGGAGCTGTTTTTT.